The 11 T cell receptor beta chains below all came from one sample that was sequenced in a study of blood T cell repertoires in COVID-19. Produced via immunoSEQ multiplex PCR; TCRdb's table is partial and in-frame only. The sample holds about 89,000 clones, about 91% seen once. Sequencing was done on a sample of peripheral blood. These receptors came from a man aged 55 to 70 with acute or convalescent COVID-19.

V and J are TRBV28 and TRBJ1-4; no definite D call. This CDR3 is built from 15 residues. Germline loops: CDR1 MDHEN, CDR2 SYDVKM. V was cut by 1 base and J by 7 bases, with 13 bases left in between. The CDR3: CASSLLSASGEKLFF. The CDR3 DNA is TGTGCCAGCAGTTTATTATCTGCATCAGGTGAAAAACTGTTTTTT.

The chain uses TRBV5-8 and TRBJ1-1; no definite D call. The V end lost 4 bases, the J end lost 6 bases, and 16 bases lay between the germline ends. Germline V CDR1 and CDR2: SGHTS, YDEGEE. The CDR3 has 14 residues. The CDR3 spells CASSLSWEVSEAFF. CDR3 sequence (DNA): TGTGCCAGCAGCCTATCATGGGAGGTCTCTGAAGCTTTCTTT.

The chain has TRBV11-2 and TRBJ2-5, with 8 bases matching TRBD2. V shed 5 bases and J 4 bases; nucleotides not matched to a gene: 3. Germline-derived CDR1 and CDR2 are SGHAT and FQNNGV. The CDR3 runs to 13 residues. The CDR3: CASSRGGPETQYF. The CDR3 DNA reads as TGTGCCAGCAGCCGGGGGGGCCCAGAGACCCAGTACTTC.

The gene calls are TRBV11-2 and TRBJ1-5; 11 bases align to TRBD1. With 1 base clipped from V and 5 bases from J, the junction kept 1 base outside the gene matches. The CDR3 runs to 15 residues. Germline CDR1 reads SGHAT; CDR2 reads FQNNGV. The CDR3 DNA reads TGTGCCAGCAGCTTAGGGACAGGGGGCCATCAGCCCCAGCATTTT. This translates into CASSLGTGGHQPQHF.

This chain links TRBV6-5 with TRBJ2-1; 9 bases map to TRBD2. V lost 4 bases to trimming and J lost 7 bases; unmatched junction nucleotides: 5. This CDR3 is built from 14 residues. The V gene's germline CDR1 is MNHEY and CDR2 SVGAGI. The CDR3 spells CASSWRREGNEQFF. The CDR3 coding sequence is TGTGCCAGCAGTTGGAGGCGGGAGGGGAATGAGCAGTTCTTC.

V usage is TRBV20-1 and J usage is TRBJ2-5; unclear D gene. Germline V CDR1 and CDR2: DFQATT, SNEGSKA (reference sequence). The germline V and J ends were trimmed by 4 bases and 1 base, with 4 bases remaining between them. The CDR3 loop spans 11 amino acids. CDR3 in DNA: TGCAGTGCTACTCCCCAAGAGACCCAGTACTTC. Amino acids: CSATPQETQYF.

For the CDR3, the DNA is TGTGCCAGTAGTGTGGGGGCCCTCGGACACTCTGGAAACACCATATATTTT. Translating gives CASSVGALGHSGNTIYF. The genes are TRBV19 and TRBJ1-3; D is possibly TRBD1 (6 bases). V lost 5 bases and J lost 0, with 17 bases in between. The V gene's germline CDR1 is LNHDA and CDR2 SQIVND (reference sequence). The CDR3 is made up of 17 amino acids.

The V call is TRBV5-1, the J call TRBJ1-6; no clear D. V lost 0 bases to trimming and J lost 9 bases, with 13 bases between them. This CDR3 contains 15 residues. Germline values: CDR1 SGHRS, CDR2 YFSETQ. The CDR3 is CASSLDIEVGSPLHF. CDR3 bases: TGCGCCAGCAGCTTGGATATAGAAGTTGGTTCACCCCTCCACTTT.

This clone was recorded once. The chain joins TRBV18 to TRBJ2-7, with D possibly matching TRBD2 (5 bases). Trimming cost V 5 bases and J 7 bases, with 18 bases left between them. The CDR3 runs 14 residues. Germline V gene lookup returns CDR1 KGHSH and CDR2 LQKENI. CDR3 residues: CASSTGIAGIEQYF. The CDR3 DNA reads as TGTGCCAGCTCAACCGGGATCGCGGGTATAGAGCAGTACTTC.

The rearrangement links TRBV5-5 to TRBJ2-5; D ambiguous. Trimming shortened V by 0 bases and J by 5 bases, and 5 bases separated the two germline ends. The CDR3 spans 12 residues. Germline V gene data show CDR1 as SGHKS and CDR2 as YYEKEE (reference sequence). Here the CDR3 reads CASSLGVETQYF. Here the CDR3 DNA reads TGTGCCAGCAGCTTGGGCGTCGAGACCCAGTACTTC.

The J gene is TRBJ2-7, the V gene TRBV3-1 (or the pseudogene TRBV3-2); D unresolved. The CDR3 spans 11 residues. V was trimmed by 5 bases and J by 3 bases, leaving 5 bases between them. Germline loops: CDR1 LGHDT, CDR2 YNNKEL (reference sequence). CDR3 bases: TGTGCCAGCAGCACTGGCTACGAGCAGTACTTC. This encodes CASSTGYEQYF.